Below are 21 T cell receptor beta chains sequenced from a single sample in a study of shared clonotypes between healthy human individuals. The method was immunoSEQ multiplex PCR; TCRdb's version includes in-frame clones alone and lacks a portion of them. The sample contains some 700,000 clones, 80% to 95% of which appear only once. Sequencing was done on a sample of memory CD8+ T cells from PBMCs. The subset: CD45RO+ cells pooled with CCR7-negative TemRA cells. All receptors come from a man aged 18 to 29 in good health. Some clones in this sample may be carry-over from other donors' samples.

V is TRBV6-6 and J is TRBJ2-7; D perhaps matches TRBD2 (6 bases). From germline, CDR1 is MNHNY and CDR2 SVGAGI (reference sequence). This CDR3 contains 13 residues. V lost 7 bases and J lost 2, with 12 bases in between. The CDR3: CASTLGLTYEQYF. CDR3 sequence (DNA): TGTGCCAGCACCCTGGGACTTACCTACGAGCAGTACTTC.

This chain connects TRBV27 to TRBJ2-2; a weak D match, TRBD1 (5 bases). The V gene lost 6 bases and the J gene lost 5 bases, with 13 bases spanning the gap. CDR1 is MNHEY and CDR2 is SMNVEV in the germline V gene (reference sequence). The CDR3 has 14 amino acids. This CDR3 reads CASRKLGETGELFF. CDR3 nucleotides: TGTGCCAGCAGGAAGTTAGGGGAAACCGGGGAGCTGTTTTTT.

The V and J genes are TRBV27 and TRBJ1-1; D gene unclear. V was clipped by 7 bases and J by 4 bases, with 19 bases between them. The V gene's germline CDR1 is MNHEY and CDR2 SMNVEV (reference sequence). The CDR3 loop spans 15 amino acids. The chain's CDR3 is CASTPVHGRITEAFF. As DNA, the CDR3 is TGTGCCAGCACCCCCGTACACGGGCGAATCACTGAAGCTTTCTTT.

The J gene is TRBJ1-6, the V gene TRBV7-2, with a weak D call TRBD1 (6 bases). The ends were cut back, 5 bases at V and 8 bases at J, with 19 bases in the middle. The CDR3 length is 16 residues. CDR1 and CDR2 from the germline V gene are SGHTA and FQGNSA. CDR3 protein: CASSPLAGGADSPLHF. The CDR3 DNA sequence: TGTGCCAGCAGCCCCCTGGCTGGGGGCGCGGATTCACCCCTCCACTTT.

The chain links TRBV27 to TRBJ2-7; tentatively, D is TRBD2 (5 bases). CDR1 and CDR2 (germline): MNHEY, SMNVEV (reference sequence). V lost 6 bases to trimming and J lost 0 bases, with 9 bases between them. The CDR3 extends over 13 amino acids. The CDR3 sequence: CASRLETSYEQYF. The CDR3 DNA follows: TGTGCCAGCAGACTAGAAACCTCCTACGAGCAGTACTTC.

The table lists this clone with a count of one. V usage is TRBV4-1 and J usage is TRBJ2-5; 10 nucleotides align to TRBD2. CDR1 and CDR2 from the germline V gene are MGHRA and YSYEKL. There are 19 residues in the CDR3. Trimming took 1 base from V and 2 from J; bases not matched to a gene: 13. The chain's CDR3 is CASSQGVALAGEGQETQYF. CDR3 DNA sequence: TGCGCCAGCAGCCAAGGTGTGGCGCTAGCGGGAGAGGGACAAGAGACCCAGTACTTC.

The CDR3 protein is CASSSNTLLVAGMSSYEQYF. The CDR3 DNA follows: TGTGCCAGTAGTTCAAATACCCTGTTGGTAGCGGGCATGAGCTCCTACGAGCAGTACTTC. The chain is built from TRBV19 and TRBJ2-7, with TRBD2 matching 7 bases. CDR1 and CDR2 (germline): LNHDA, SQIVND (reference sequence). V trimming: 5 bases; J trimming: 0 bases; junction bases outside the gene matches: 22. The CDR3 covers 20 residues.

This clone came up once. The rearrangement uses TRBV27 and TRBJ2-7; no reliable D call. Trimming left V 5 bases short and J 0 bases short, with 8 bases between. Germline V gives CDR1 MNHEY, CDR2 SMNVEV (reference sequence). This CDR3 is built from 13 residues. CDR3 sequence reads: CASSLLNSYEQYF. The CDR3 DNA sequence: TGTGCCAGCAGTCTCCTAAACTCCTACGAGCAGTACTTC.

This chain links TRBV4-3 with TRBJ2-3; D unresolved. Germline values: CDR1 LGHNA, CDR2 YSLEER. CDR3 size: 17 residues. V gave up 0 bases and J gave up 1 base, with 14 bases separating them. The CDR3 coding sequence is TGCGCCAGCAGCCAAGATGGATATGGCAGCCGCACAGATACGCAGTATTTT. This gives the protein CASSQDGYGSRTDTQYF.

The chain employs TRBV27 and TRBJ2-1; no definite D call. The length of the CDR3 is 16 residues. Deletions cut 2 bases from V and 2 bases from J, with 13 bases between. Germline CDR1 is MNHEY and CDR2 is SMNVEV (reference sequence). CDR3 sequence reads: CASSLKGSVAYNEQFF. The CDR3 region has the DNA TGTGCCAGCAGTTTAAAAGGATCTGTGGCCTACAATGAGCAGTTCTTC.

The gene calls are TRBV7-9 and TRBJ1-4; D uncertain. The V gene lost 5 bases and the J gene lost 8 bases, with 21 bases spanning the gap. The germline V gene encodes CDR1 SEHNR and CDR2 FQNEAQ (reference sequence). CDR3 length equals 16 residues. The CDR3: CASSKSAEPPIEKLFF. CDR3 DNA: TGTGCCAGCAGCAAGTCGGCCGAACCCCCGATCGAAAAACTGTTTTTT.

This clone appeared once. The rearrangement joins TRBV27 to TRBJ2-7; the D gene is possibly TRBD2 (5 bases). CDR1 MNHEY and CDR2 SMNVEV come from the germline V gene (reference sequence). The CDR3 is 12 amino acids. V lost 9 bases to trimming and J lost 5 bases, with 14 bases between them. Written as DNA, the CDR3 is TGTGCCAGTAGAATCCCCGGGAACGAGCAGTACTTC. Encoded protein: CASRIPGNEQYF.

The CDR3 loop reads CASSLSASKGEKLFF. CDR3 sequence (DNA): TGTGCCAGCAGTTTATCTGCCAGTAAAGGTGAAAAACTGTTTTTT. The chain recombines TRBV27 with TRBJ1-4; D remains unclear. Germline CDR1 MNHEY, CDR2 SMNVEV (reference sequence). Trimming left V 0 bases short and J 7 bases short, with 12 bases between. The CDR3 loop spans 15 amino acids.

This chain uses TRBV7-9 with TRBJ2-3, with D perhaps TRBD2 (6 bases). The CDR3 runs 14 residues. The ends were cut back, 5 bases at V and 3 bases at J, with 12 bases in the middle. The V gene's germline CDR1 is SEHNR and CDR2 FQNEAQ (reference sequence). CDR3: CASSPIRETDTQYF. The CDR3 DNA reads TGTGCCAGCAGCCCCATACGGGAGACAGATACGCAGTATTTT.

The J gene is TRBJ1-1, the V gene TRBV14; TRBD1 matches 9 bases. CDR1 and CDR2 from the germline V gene are SGHDN and FVKESK. Germline trimming cut 3 bases from V and 5 bases from J; bases unmatched to any gene: 16. The length of the CDR3 is 18 residues. DNA of the CDR3: TGTGCCAGCAGCCAGTCCCCGTTGAATGACAGGGGGGAAACTGAAGCTTTCTTT. Its translation: CASSQSPLNDRGETEAFF.

V and J are TRBV29-1 and TRBJ1-2; possible D gene TRBD1, 5 bases. The germline V and J ends were trimmed by 1 base and 8 bases, with 11 bases remaining between them. The CDR3 is 12 residues long. CDR1 and CDR2 from the germline V gene are SQVTM and ANQGSEA. The CDR3 sequence: CSVEVRGKGYTF. The CDR3 DNA sequence: TGCAGCGTTGAAGTGAGGGGCAAAGGCTACACCTTC.

This chain connects TRBV7-9 to TRBJ2-4, with no clear D. The CDR3 covers 17 residues. The germline CDR1 and CDR2 sequences are SEHNR and FQNEAQ (reference sequence). V lost 5 bases and J lost 0, with 17 bases in between. As DNA, the CDR3 is TGTGCCAGCAGCCCAACGTCAGAAGCAATAGCCAAAAACATTCAGTACTTC. It encodes CASSPTSEAIAKNIQYF.

The chain has TRBV10-3 and TRBJ2-7; 10 bases are shared with TRBD2. The CDR3 has 13 residues. CDR1 ENHRY and CDR2 SYGVKD come from the germline V gene. V was clipped by 8 bases and J by 10 bases; unmatched bases: 11. CDR3 protein: CAIRTSGPGEQYF. The CDR3 DNA reads as TGTGCCATCCGGACTAGCGGCCCCGGGGAACAGTACTTC.

The chain carries TRBV18 and TRBJ1-1; D ambiguous. The CDR3 length is 14 residues. V lost 5 bases and J lost 1, with 11 bases in between. Germline CDR1 reads KGHSH; CDR2 reads LQKENI. This CDR3 reads CASSWVKKNTEAFF. The DNA of the CDR3 is TGTGCCAGCTCATGGGTTAAAAAGAACACTGAAGCTTTCTTT. The complete variable domain, with remaining parts taken from reference TRBV18 and TRBJ1-1, reads NAGVMQNPRHLVRRRGQEARLRCSPMKGHSHVYWYRQLPEEGLKFMVYLQKENIIDESGMPKERFSAEFPKEGPSILRIQQVVRGDSAAYFCASSWVKKNTEAFFGQGTRLTVV.

The V call is TRBV30, the J call TRBJ2-7; D not certain. Germline CDR1 GTSNPN, CDR2 SVGIG (reference sequence). Trimming took off 0 bases at V and 6 bases at J, with 12 bases between the two ends. CDR3 length equals 13 residues. The CDR3 nucleotides read TGTGCCTGGAGTGTACCCCTGTTGGTCGAGCAGTACTTC. Translation gives CAWSVPLLVEQYF.

This chain joins TRBV5-5 and TRBJ1-3; no firm D call. CDR1 and CDR2 from the germline V gene are SGHKS and YYEKEE (reference sequence). CDR3 size: 15 residues. V was clipped by 1 base and J by 0 bases, with 8 bases between them. The CDR3 sequence is CASSLMPSSGNTIYF. The DNA for the CDR3 is TGTGCCAGCAGCTTGATGCCCAGCTCTGGAAACACCATATATTTT.